A selection of T cell receptor beta chains follows, all from one sample in a study of T cells in Graves' hyperthyroidism and ophthalmopathy. A single record per CDR3 protein comes from TCRdb applying MiXCR to the multiplex PCR reads. The repertoire holds 500,000 to 800,000 distinct CDR3 sequences, with roughly 15% as singletons. The sample consisted of blood. These receptor sequences come from a woman aged 50 to 60 with Graves' ophthalmopathy. Each CDR3 is given with its conserved first and last residue. The D gene is left open where the match is weak. Clone size appears in some rows only: once, few, many, or a class for an expanded clone.

J gene,D gene,V gene,clone size,CDR3 protein,CDR3 DNA
TRBJ2-2,TRBD2,TRBV20-1,-,CSASFLAGVTGELFF,TGCAGTGCTAGTTTCCTAGCGGGAGTGACCGGGGAGCTGTTTTTT
TRBJ1-1,-,TRBV27,many,CASSGYAAVGTEAFF,TGTGCCAGCAGTGGCTACGCAGCGGTGGGCACTGAAGCTTTCTTT
TRBJ2-5,-,TRBV3-1,many,CASSQDARRQETQYF,TGTGCCAGCAGCCAAGATGCGAGAAGACAAGAGACCCAGTACTTC
TRBJ2-1,TRBD2,TRBV12-3/TRBV12-4,many,CASSTAVGLAGVNEQFF,TGTGCCAGCAGTACCGCCGTCGGACTAGCGGGAGTCAATGAGCAGTTCTTC
TRBJ2-7,-,TRBV20-1,many,CSALMETYEQYF,TGCAGTGCCCTAATGGAAACCTACGAGCAGTACTTC
TRBJ2-3,-,TRBV7-3,-,CASSSMSITDTQYF,TGTGCCAGCAGCTCAATGAGTATCACAGATACGCAGTATTTT
TRBJ1-5,TRBD1,TRBV6-1,many,CASSEVRGQGIILGQPQHF,TGTGCCAGCAGTGAAGTTAGAGGACAGGGGATCATTCTCGGCCAGCCCCAGCATTTT
TRBJ2-4,TRBD1,TRBV11-3,few,CASSLRQGAAKNIQHF,TGTGCCAGCAGCTTAAGGCAGGGGGCGGCCAAAAACATTCAGCACTTC
TRBJ2-3,-,TRBV28,many,CASSSTEDTQYF,TGTGCCAGCAGTTCTACGGAAGATACGCAGTATTTT
TRBJ2-2,TRBD1,TRBV6-1,once,CASTGGTGRLNTGELFF,TGTGCCAGCACCGGGGGGACAGGGCGACTAAACACCGGGGAGCTGTTTTTT
TRBJ2-1,TRBD2,TRBV20-1,many,CSVSTSGRAKDSYNEQFF,TGCAGTGTCTCGACTAGCGGGAGGGCCAAAGATTCCTACAATGAGCAGTTCTTC
TRBJ1-2,-,TRBV29-1,few,CSVRRVLDYGYTF,TGCAGCGTTCGCAGGGTTTTAGACTATGGCTACACCTTC
TRBJ2-5,-,TRBV28,many,CASTERQETQYF,TGTGCCAGCACGGAGCGCCAAGAGACCCAGTACTTC
TRBJ2-4,-,TRBV9,many,CASSKSGGRAAKNIQYF,TGTGCCAGCAGCAAGTCCGGGGGCAGGGCGGCCAAAAACATTCAGTACTTC
TRBJ2-1,TRBD2,TRBV20-1,many,CSAPRPGLASYNEQFF,TGCAGTGCCCCTCGGCCGGGACTAGCTTCCTACAATGAGCAGTTCTTC
TRBJ1-4,TRBD1,TRBV7-8,-,CASRSADRGNEKLFF,TGTGCCAGCAGATCAGCCGACAGGGGTAATGAAAAACTGTTTTTT
TRBJ1-1,-,TRBV5-1,many,CASNIQGEAFF,TGCGCCAGCAATATACAGGGTGAAGCTTTCTTT
TRBJ2-1,TRBD2,TRBV12-3/TRBV12-4,many,CASRRTSGRDNEQFF,TGTGCCAGCAGACGGACTAGCGGGAGAGACAATGAGCAGTTCTTC
TRBJ1-3,-,TRBV2,many,CASSEDTGNTIYF,TGTGCCAGCAGTGAGGACACTGGAAACACCATATATTTT
TRBJ2-1,TRBD2,TRBV11-1,many,CASRPGLAGAGDEQFF,TGTGCCAGCAGACCAGGACTAGCGGGGGCCGGGGATGAGCAGTTCTTC
TRBJ1-1,-,TRBV20-1,-,CSPWTSNPTEAFF,TGCAGTCCGTGGACCAGTAATCCCACTGAAGCTTTCTTT